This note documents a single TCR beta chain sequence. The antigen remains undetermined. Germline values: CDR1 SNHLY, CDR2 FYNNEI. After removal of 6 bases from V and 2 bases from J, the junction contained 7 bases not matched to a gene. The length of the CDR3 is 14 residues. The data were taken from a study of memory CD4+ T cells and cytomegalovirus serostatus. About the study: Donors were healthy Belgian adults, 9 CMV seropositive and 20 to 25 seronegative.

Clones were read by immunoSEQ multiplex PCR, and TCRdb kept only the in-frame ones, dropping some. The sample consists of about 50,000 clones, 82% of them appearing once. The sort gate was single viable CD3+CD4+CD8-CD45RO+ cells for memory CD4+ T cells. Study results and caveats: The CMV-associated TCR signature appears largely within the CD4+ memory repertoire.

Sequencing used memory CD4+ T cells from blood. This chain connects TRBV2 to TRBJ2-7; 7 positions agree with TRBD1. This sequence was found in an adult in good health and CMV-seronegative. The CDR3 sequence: CASSRDSLTYEQYF. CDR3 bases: TGTGCCAGCAGCCGGGACAGCCTAACCTACGAGCAGTACTTC. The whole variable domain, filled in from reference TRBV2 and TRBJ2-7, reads EPEVTQTPSHQVTQMGQEVILRCVPISNHLYFYWYRQILGQKVEFLVSFYNNEISEKSEIFDDQFSVERPDGSNFTLKIRSTKLEDSAMYFCASSRDSLTYEQYFGPGTRLTVT.